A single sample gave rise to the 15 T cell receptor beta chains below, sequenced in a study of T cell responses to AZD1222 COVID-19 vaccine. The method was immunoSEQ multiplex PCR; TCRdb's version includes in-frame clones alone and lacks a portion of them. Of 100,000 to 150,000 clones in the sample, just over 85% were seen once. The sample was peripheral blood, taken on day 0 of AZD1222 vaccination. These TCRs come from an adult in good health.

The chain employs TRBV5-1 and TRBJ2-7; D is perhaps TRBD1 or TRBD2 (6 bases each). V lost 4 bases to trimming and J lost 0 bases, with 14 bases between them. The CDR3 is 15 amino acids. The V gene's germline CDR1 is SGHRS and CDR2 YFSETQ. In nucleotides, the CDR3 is TGCGCCAGCAGCCCCCGCGGGGACAACTCCTACGAGCAGTACTTC. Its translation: CASSPRGDNSYEQYF.

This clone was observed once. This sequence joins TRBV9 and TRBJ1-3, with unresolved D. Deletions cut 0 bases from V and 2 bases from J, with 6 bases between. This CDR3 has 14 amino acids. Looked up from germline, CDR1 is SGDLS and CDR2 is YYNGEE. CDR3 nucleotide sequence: TGTGCCAGCAGCGTAGGAAGGGCTGGAAACACCATATATTTT. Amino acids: CASSVGRAGNTIYF.

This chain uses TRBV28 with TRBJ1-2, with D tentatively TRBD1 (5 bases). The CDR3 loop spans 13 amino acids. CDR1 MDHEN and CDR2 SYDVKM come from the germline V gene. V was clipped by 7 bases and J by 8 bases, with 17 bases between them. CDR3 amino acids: CASKLGPTVGYTF. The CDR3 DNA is TGTGCCAGCAAGTTGGGACCCACAGTCGGCTACACCTTC.

Written as DNA, the CDR3 is TGTGCCAGCAGCAGGACTAGAGTAGGCAATGAGCAGTTCTTC. Amino acid sequence: CASSRTRVGNEQFF. The rearrangement uses TRBV6-5 and TRBJ2-1; TRBD2 matches at 7 bases. The CDR3 is made up of 14 amino acids. Germline V gives CDR1 MNHEY, CDR2 SVGAGI. The V gene end was trimmed by 6 bases and the J gene end by 6 bases; junction bases not matched to a gene: 8.

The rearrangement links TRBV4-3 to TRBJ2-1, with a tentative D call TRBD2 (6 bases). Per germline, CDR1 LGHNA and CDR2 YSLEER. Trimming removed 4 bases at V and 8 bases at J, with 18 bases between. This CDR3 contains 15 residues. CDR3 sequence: CASSLSPSGGDEQFF. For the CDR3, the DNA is TGCGCCAGCAGCCTAAGCCCATCAGGAGGGGATGAGCAGTTCTTC.

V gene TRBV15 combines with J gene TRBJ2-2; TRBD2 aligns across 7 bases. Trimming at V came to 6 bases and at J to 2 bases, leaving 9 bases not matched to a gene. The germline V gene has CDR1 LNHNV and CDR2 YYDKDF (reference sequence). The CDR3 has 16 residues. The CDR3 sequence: CATRDLAVENTGELFF. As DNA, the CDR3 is TGTGCCACCAGGGACCTAGCGGTGGAAAACACCGGGGAGCTGTTTTTT.

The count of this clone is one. CDR3 nucleotide sequence: TGTGCCAGCAGCCCCCGGGGTAGCGGGGGGGGAAGTTACAATGAGCAGTTCTTC. The encoded protein is CASSPRGSGGGSYNEQFF. This chain connects TRBV3-1 (or the pseudogene TRBV3-2) to TRBJ2-1; 11 bases fit TRBD2. This CDR3 contains 18 residues. Germline trimming cut 4 bases from V and 4 bases from J; bases unmatched to any gene: 12. The germline V gene encodes CDR1 LGHDT and CDR2 YNNKEL (reference sequence).

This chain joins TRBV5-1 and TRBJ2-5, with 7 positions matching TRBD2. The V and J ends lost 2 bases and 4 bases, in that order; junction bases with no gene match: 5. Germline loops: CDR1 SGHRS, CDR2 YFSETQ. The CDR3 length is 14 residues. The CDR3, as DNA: TGCGCCAGCAGCTTAGGCGGGGGTAGAGAGACCCAGTACTTC. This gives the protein CASSLGGGRETQYF.

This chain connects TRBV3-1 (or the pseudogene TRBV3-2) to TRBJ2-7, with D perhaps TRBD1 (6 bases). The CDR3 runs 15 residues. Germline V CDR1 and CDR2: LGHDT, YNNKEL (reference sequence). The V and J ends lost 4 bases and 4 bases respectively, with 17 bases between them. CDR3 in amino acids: CASSRWGRMAYEQYF. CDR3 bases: TGTGCCAGCAGCCGTTGGGGGCGTATGGCTTACGAGCAGTACTTC.

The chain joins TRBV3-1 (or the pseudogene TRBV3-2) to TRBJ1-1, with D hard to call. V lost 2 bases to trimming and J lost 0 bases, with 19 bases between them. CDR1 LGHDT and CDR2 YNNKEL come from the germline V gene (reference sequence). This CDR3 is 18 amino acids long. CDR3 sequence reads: CASSQSLGILGMNTEAFF. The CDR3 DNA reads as TGTGCCAGCAGCCAATCCCTAGGTATCCTTGGGATGAACACTGAAGCTTTCTTT.

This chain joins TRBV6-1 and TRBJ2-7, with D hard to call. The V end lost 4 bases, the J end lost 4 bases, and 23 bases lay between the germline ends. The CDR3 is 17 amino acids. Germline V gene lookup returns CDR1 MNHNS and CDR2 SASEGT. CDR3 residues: CASSGVSGLLGGYEQYF. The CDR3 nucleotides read TGTGCCAGCAGTGGCGTTAGTGGTTTGCTTGGTGGGTACGAGCAGTACTTC.

CDR3 DNA: TGTGCCAGCAGCGCGAGAGGGACAGGGGGGAGCTATGGCTACACCTTC. It is translated as CASSARGTGGSYGYTF. This chain links TRBV9 with TRBJ1-2, with 11 bases fitting TRBD1. Germline CDR1 is SGDLS and CDR2 is YYNGEE. Trimming at V came to 3 bases and at J to 4 bases, leaving 8 bases not matched to a gene. The CDR3 runs to 16 residues.

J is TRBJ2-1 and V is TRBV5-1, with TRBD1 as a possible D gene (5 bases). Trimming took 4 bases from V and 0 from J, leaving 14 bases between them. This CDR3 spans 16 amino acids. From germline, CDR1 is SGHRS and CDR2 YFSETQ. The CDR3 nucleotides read TGCGCCAGCAGCCAGCAGGGTGAGAGCTCCTACAATGAGCAGTTCTTC. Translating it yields CASSQQGESSYNEQFF.

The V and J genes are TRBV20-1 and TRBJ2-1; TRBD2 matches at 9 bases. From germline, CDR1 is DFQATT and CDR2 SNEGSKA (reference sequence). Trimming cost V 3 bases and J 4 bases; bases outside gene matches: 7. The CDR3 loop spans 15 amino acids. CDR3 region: CSASWAGGPYNEQFF. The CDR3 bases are TGCAGTGCTAGTTGGGCGGGGGGGCCTTACAATGAGCAGTTCTTC.

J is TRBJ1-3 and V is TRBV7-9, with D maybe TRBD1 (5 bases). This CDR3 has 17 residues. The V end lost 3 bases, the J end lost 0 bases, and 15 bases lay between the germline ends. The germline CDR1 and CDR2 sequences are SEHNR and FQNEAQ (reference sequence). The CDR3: CASSLGTGIHSGNTIYF. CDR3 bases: TGTGCCAGCAGCTTGGGGACGGGTATCCACTCTGGAAACACCATATATTTT.